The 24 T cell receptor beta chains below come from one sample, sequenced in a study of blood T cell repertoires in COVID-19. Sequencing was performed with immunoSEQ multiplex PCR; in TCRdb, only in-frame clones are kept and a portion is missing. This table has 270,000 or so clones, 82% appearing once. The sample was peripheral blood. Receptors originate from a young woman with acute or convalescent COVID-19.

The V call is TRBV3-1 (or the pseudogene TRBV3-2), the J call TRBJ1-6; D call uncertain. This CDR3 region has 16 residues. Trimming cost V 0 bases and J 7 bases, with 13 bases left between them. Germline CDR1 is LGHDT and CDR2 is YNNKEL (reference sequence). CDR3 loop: CASSQDRTYGNSPLHF. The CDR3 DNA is TGTGCCAGCAGCCAAGATAGGACTTATGGGAATTCACCCCTCCACTTT.

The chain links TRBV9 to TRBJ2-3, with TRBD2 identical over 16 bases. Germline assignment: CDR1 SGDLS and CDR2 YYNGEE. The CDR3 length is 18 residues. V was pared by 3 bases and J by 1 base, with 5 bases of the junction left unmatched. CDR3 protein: CASSGGTSGRVGTDTQYF. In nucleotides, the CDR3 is TGTGCCAGCAGCGGTGGGACTAGCGGGAGGGTAGGCACAGATACGCAGTATTTT.

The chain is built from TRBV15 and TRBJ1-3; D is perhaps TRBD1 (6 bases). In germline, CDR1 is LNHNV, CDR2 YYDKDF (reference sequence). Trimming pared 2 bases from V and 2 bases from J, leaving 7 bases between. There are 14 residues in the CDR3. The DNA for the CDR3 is TGTGCCACCAGCAGAACAGGGACTGGAAACACCATATATTTT. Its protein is CATSRTGTGNTIYF.

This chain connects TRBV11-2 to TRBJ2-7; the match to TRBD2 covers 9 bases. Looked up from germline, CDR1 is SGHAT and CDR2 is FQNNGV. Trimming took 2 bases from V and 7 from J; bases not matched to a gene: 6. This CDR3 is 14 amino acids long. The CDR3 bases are TGTGCCAGCAGCTTATTAGCGGGAGAGGGTGAGCAGTACTTC. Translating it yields CASSLLAGEGEQYF.

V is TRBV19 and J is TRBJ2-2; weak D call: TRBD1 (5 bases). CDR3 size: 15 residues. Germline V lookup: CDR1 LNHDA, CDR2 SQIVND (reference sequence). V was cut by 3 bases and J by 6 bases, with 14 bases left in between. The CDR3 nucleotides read TGTGCCAGTAGTATTAGATGGCAGGGCGCCGGGGAGCTGTTTTTT. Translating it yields CASSIRWQGAGELFF. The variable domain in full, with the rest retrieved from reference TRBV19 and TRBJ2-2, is DGGITQSPKYLFRKEGQNVTLSCEQNLNHDAMYWYRQDPGQGLRLIYYSQIVNDFQKGDIAEGYSVSREKKESFPLTVTSAQKNPTAFYLCASSIRWQGAGELFFGEGSRLTVL.

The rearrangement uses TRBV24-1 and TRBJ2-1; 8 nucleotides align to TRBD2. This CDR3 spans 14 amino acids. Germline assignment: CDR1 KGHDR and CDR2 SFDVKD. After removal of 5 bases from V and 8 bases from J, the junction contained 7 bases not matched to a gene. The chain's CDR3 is CATSGVSGIDEQFF. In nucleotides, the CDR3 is TGTGCCACCAGTGGGGTTAGCGGGATCGATGAGCAGTTCTTC.

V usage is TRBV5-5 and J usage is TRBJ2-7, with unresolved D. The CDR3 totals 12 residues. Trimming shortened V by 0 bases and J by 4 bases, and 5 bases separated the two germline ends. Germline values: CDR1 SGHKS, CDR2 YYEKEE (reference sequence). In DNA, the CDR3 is TGTGCCAGCAGCTTGGTACAGTACGAGCAGTACTTC. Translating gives CASSLVQYEQYF.

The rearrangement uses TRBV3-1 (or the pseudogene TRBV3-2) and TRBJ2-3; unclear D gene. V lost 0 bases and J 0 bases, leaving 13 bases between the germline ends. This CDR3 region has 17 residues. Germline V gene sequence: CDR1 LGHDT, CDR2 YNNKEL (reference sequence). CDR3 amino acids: CASSQDVGSFSTDTQYF. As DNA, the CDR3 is TGTGCCAGCAGCCAAGATGTCGGTAGCTTTAGCACAGATACGCAGTATTTT.

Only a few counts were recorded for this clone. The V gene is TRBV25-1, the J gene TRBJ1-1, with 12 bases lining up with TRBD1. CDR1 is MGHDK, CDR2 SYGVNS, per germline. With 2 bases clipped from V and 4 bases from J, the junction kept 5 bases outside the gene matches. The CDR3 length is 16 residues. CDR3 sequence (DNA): TGTGCCAGCAGTGAACCTGGGACAGGGGGCGGCACTGAAGCTTTCTTT. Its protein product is CASSEPGTGGGTEAFF. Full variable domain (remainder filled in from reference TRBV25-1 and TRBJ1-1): EADIYQTPRYLVIGTGKKITLECSQTMGHDKMYWYQQDPGMELHLIHYSYGVNSTEKGDLSSESTVSRIRTEHFPLTLESARPSHTSQYLCASSEPGTGGGTEAFFGQGTRLTVV.

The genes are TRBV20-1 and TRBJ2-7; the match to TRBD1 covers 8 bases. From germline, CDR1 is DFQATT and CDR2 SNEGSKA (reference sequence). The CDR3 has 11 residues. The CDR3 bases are TGCCGGAGGACAGGGATCGACGAGCAGTACTTC. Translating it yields CRRTGIDEQYF.

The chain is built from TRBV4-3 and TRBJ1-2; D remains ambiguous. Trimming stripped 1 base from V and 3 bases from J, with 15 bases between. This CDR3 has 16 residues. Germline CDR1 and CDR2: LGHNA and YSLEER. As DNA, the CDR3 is TGCGCCAGCAGCCAAGTCCCCGGTCGGCTAGACTATGGCTACACCTTC. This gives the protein CASSQVPGRLDYGYTF.

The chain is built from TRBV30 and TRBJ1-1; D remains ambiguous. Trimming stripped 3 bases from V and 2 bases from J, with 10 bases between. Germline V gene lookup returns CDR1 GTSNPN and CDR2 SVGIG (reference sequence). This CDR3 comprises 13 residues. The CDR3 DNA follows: TGTGCCTGGAGGTCCTCCTTAAACACTGAAGCTTTCTTT. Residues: CAWRSSLNTEAFF.

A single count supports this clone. CDR3 protein: CASSTASGKEQFF. The CDR3 DNA is TGTGCCAGCAGCACAGCTAGCGGGAAAGAACAGTTCTTC. J is TRBJ2-1 and V is TRBV11-2; 9 nucleotides align to TRBD2. With 5 bases clipped from V and 13 bases from J, the junction kept 9 bases outside the gene matches. The CDR3 spans 13 residues. CDR1 and CDR2 (germline): SGHAT, FQNNGV.

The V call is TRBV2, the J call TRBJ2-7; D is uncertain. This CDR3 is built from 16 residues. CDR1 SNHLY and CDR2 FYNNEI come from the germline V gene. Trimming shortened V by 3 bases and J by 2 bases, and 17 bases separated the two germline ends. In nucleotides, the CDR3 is TGTGCCAGCAGTGACCCCGCCGACAACCGACCCTACGAGCAGTACTTC. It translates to CASSDPADNRPYEQYF.

The CDR3 DNA follows: TGTGCCAGCAGCAGACAGGAGTACACTGAAGCTTTCTTT. Translating it yields CASSRQEYTEAFF. The rearrangement joins TRBV27 to TRBJ1-1; TRBD1 is a possible D gene (6 bases). The CDR3 runs to 13 residues. Germline V gene sequence: CDR1 MNHEY, CDR2 SMNVEV (reference sequence). V was pared by 6 bases and J by 3 bases, with 11 bases between.

The CDR3 region has the DNA TGTGCCAGCAGCCCGGGACAGGGGGCTTTGGGCTACACCTTC. Its protein product is CASSPGQGALGYTF. The chain uses TRBV6-4 and TRBJ1-2, with 12 nucleotides matching TRBD1. CDR3 length: 14 residues. CDR1 and CDR2 (germline): MRHNA, SNTAGT. Germline trimming cut 6 bases from V and 8 bases from J; bases unmatched to any gene: 7.

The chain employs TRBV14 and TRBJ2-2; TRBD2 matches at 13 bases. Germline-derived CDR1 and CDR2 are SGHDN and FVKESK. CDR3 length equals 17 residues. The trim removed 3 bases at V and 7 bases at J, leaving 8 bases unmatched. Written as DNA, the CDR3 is TGTGCCAGCAGCCATTCGGGACTAGCGGGAACGGGCGGGGAGCTGTTTTTT. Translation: CASSHSGLAGTGGELFF.

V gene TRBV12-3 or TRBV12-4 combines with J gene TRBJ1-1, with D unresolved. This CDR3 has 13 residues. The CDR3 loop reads CATRRVGNTEAFF. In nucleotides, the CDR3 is TGTGCTACTAGGAGGGTCGGGAACACTGAAGCTTTCTTT.

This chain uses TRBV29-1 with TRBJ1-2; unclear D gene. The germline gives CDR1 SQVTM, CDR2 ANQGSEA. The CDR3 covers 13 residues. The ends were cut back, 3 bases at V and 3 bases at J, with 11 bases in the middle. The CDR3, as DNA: TGCAGCGTTGACACCCACAGCTACTATGGCTACACCTTC. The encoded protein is CSVDTHSYYGYTF.

The CDR3 DNA reads as TGCGCCAGCAGCTTGGTTGGCATCCGGGAACGTGAGACCCAGTACTTC. Its protein is CASSLVGIRERETQYF. The chain recombines TRBV5-1 with TRBJ2-5; a weak D match, TRBD2 (5 bases). CDR1 SGHRS and CDR2 YFSETQ come from the germline V gene. The CDR3 length is 16 residues. Trimming pared 0 bases from V and 5 bases from J, leaving 17 bases between.

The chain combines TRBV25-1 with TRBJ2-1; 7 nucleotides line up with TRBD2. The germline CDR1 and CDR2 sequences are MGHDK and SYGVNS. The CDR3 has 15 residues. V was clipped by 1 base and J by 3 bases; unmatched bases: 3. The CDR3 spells CASSESGGNYNEQFF. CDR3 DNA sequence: TGTGCCAGCAGTGAATCCGGGGGGAACTACAATGAGCAGTTCTTC.

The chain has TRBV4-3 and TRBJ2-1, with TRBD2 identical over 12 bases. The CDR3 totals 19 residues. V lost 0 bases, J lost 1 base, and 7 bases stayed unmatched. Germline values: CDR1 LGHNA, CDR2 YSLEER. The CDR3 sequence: CASSQDSASGRGSYNEQFF. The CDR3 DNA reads TGCGCCAGCAGCCAAGATTCGGCTAGCGGGAGGGGGTCCTACAATGAGCAGTTCTTC.

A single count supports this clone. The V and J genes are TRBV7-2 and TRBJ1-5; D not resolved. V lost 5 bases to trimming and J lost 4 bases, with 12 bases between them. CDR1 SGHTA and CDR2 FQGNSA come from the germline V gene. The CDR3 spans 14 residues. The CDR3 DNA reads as TGTGCCAGCAGCGCCGGAGGCCCAAATCAGCCCCAGCATTTT. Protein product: CASSAGGPNQPQHF.

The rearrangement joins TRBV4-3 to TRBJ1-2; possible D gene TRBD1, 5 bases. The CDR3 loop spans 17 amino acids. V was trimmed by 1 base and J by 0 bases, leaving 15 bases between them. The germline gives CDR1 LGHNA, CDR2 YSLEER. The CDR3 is CASSQALSDRANYGYTF. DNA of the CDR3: TGCGCCAGCAGCCAAGCGTTGTCTGACAGAGCTAACTATGGCTACACCTTC.